These 20 T cell receptor beta chains share one sample of origin, sequenced in a study of T-cell memory formation after mild COVID-19. Each CDR3 protein is one row after TCRdb ran MiXCR on the 5' RACE reads. The sample consists of fewer than 300,000 distinct CDR3 sequences, 16% of them appearing once. Specimen: PBMCs or a T cell subset sorted from them (not recorded which). The source of these receptors is a man between 18 and 35 years old who had mild COVID-19 (a few samples of this study predate the infection). Cell type and time point are not known.

Ten or more counts support this clonotype. This sequence joins TRBV4-2 and TRBJ2-4, with TRBD2 matching 9 bases. The CDR3 has 17 residues. Per germline, CDR1 LGHNA and CDR2 YNFKEQ. Trimming cost V 3 bases and J 9 bases; bases outside gene matches: 15. DNA for the CDR3: TGTGCCAGCAGCCAGGACCTACATAGCGGGGGAGAAAGCATTCAGTACTTC. It encodes CASSQDLHSGGESIQYF.

The sample holds a few counts of this clonotype. The chain links TRBV20-1 to TRBJ1-1; TRBD1 might be the D (6 bases). The germline V and J ends were trimmed by 6 bases and 4 bases, with 12 bases remaining between them. Germline CDR1 reads DFQATT; CDR2 reads SNEGSKA (reference sequence). The CDR3 has 12 amino acids. DNA for the CDR3: TGCAGTGCCGGCAGGGGTGGCACTGAAGCTTTCTTT. Translating gives CSAGRGGTEAFF.

This clonotype was counted ten times or more. The chain employs TRBV28 and TRBJ2-7; no firm D call. The germline CDR1 and CDR2 sequences are MDHEN and SYDVKM. Between the trimmed V and J ends, which lost 9 bases and 3 bases, there was a span of 6 bases. The CDR3 has 10 residues. The CDR3 nucleotides read TGTGCCAGTGGGTTCTACGAGCAGTACTTC. Translation: CASGFYEQYF.

This clonotype turned up a few times. The genes are TRBV2 and TRBJ2-1, with a tentative D call TRBD2 (5 bases). Germline V gene lookup returns CDR1 SNHLY and CDR2 FYNNEI. The CDR3 has 14 amino acids. Trimming removed 1 base from V and 15 bases from J, with 19 bases in between. The CDR3 sequence is CASSEVHRASPPFF. As DNA, the CDR3 is TGTGCCAGCAGTGAAGTTCATCGGGCTAGCCCTCCGTTCTTC.

Ten or more counts support this clonotype. This chain's CDR3 is CASSLGLAVEQYF. The CDR3 bases are TGCGCCAGCAGCTTGGGACTAGCCGTCGAGCAGTACTTC. The V and J genes are TRBV5-1 and TRBJ2-7; TRBD2 matches 7 bases. The germline CDR1 and CDR2 sequences are SGHRS and YFSETQ. The V and J ends lost 0 bases and 6 bases, in that order; junction bases with no gene match: 3. The CDR3 is 13 residues long. Full variable domain (missing parts from reference TRBV5-1 and TRBJ2-7): KAGVTQTPRYLIKTRGQQVTLSCSPISGHRSVSWYQQTPGQGLQFLFEYFSETQRNKGNFPGRFSGRQFSNSRSEMNVSTLELGDSALYLCASSLGLAVEQYFGPGTRLTVT.

The V call is TRBV7-2, the J call TRBJ1-2, with 8 nucleotides matching TRBD1. V lost 5 bases, J lost 0 bases, and 5 bases stayed unmatched. This CDR3 has 15 residues. CDR1 and CDR2 (germline): SGHTA, FQGNSA. This CDR3 is CASSIDRGTNYGYTF. The CDR3, as DNA: TGTGCCAGCAGCATAGACAGGGGTACTAACTATGGCTACACCTTC.

The chain links TRBV4-3 to TRBJ1-3; the D gene is possibly TRBD1 (6 bases). Germline CDR1 reads LGHNA; CDR2 reads YSLEER. This CDR3 is built from 16 residues. V lost 0 bases, J lost 2 bases, and 11 bases lay in between. The CDR3 region has the DNA TGCGCCAGCAGCCAAGAGTTTTCAGGGGCTGGAAACACCATATATTTT. Encoded protein: CASSQEFSGAGNTIYF.

This clonotype was observed a handful of times. V is TRBV7-9 and J is TRBJ1-6; the D is unclear. CDR3 size: 14 residues. From germline, CDR1 is SEHNR and CDR2 FQNEAQ (reference sequence). V lost 0 bases to trimming and J lost 5 bases, with 5 bases between them. The CDR3 DNA reads as TGTGCCAGCAGCTTAGCCGGAGATAATTCACCCCTCCACTTT. Translating it yields CASSLAGDNSPLHF. The full variable domain, its missing parts supplied by reference TRBV7-9 and TRBJ1-6, is DTGVSQNPRHKITKRGQNVTFRCDPISEHNRLYWYRQTLGQGPEFLTYFQNEAQLEKSRLLSDRFSAERPKGSFSTLEIQRTEQGDSAMYLCASSLAGDNSPLHFGNGTRLTVT.

This clonotype came up a few times. The genes are TRBV6-5 and TRBJ2-3; D uncertain. Between the trimmed V and J ends, which lost 0 bases and 2 bases, there was a span of 9 bases. Germline assignment: CDR1 MNHEY and CDR2 SVGAGI. The CDR3 extends over 15 amino acids. DNA of the CDR3: TGTGCCAGCAGTTACTCGATGCTGGCCACAGATACGCAGTATTTT. It codes for CASSYSMLATDTQYF.

This clonotype was observed a handful of times. The V and J genes are TRBV5-1 and TRBJ2-5, with D perhaps matching TRBD2 (6 bases). From germline, CDR1 is SGHRS and CDR2 YFSETQ. CDR3 size: 13 residues. V was shortened by 5 bases and J by 4 bases, with 12 bases between the two germline ends. The CDR3 loop is CASSPGVLETQYF. CDR3 in DNA: TGCGCCAGCAGTCCGGGGGTCCTAGAGACCCAGTACTTC.

This chain connects TRBV7-2 to TRBJ1-4, with D perhaps TRBD1 (5 bases). Germline V gene sequence: CDR1 SGHTA, CDR2 FQGNSA. V lost 4 bases and J 8 bases, leaving 14 bases between the germline ends. This CDR3 has 14 amino acids. CDR3 sequence: CASSYGTGEEKLFF. DNA for the CDR3: TGTGCCAGCAGCTATGGGACGGGGGAGGAAAAACTGTTTTTT.

V gene TRBV11-2 combines with J gene TRBJ1-1; unclear D gene. The CDR3 totals 14 residues. Trimming left V 1 base short and J 4 bases short, with 10 bases between. Germline CDR1 reads SGHAT; CDR2 reads FQNNGV. CDR3 bases: TGTGCCAGCAGCTTAGCACGGTCCGGCACTGAAGCTTTCTTT. Its translation: CASSLARSGTEAFF.

The rearrangement uses TRBV7-2 and TRBJ2-7, with 8 bases lining up with TRBD1. Per germline, CDR1 SGHTA and CDR2 FQGNSA. This CDR3 spans 14 amino acids. The V gene end was trimmed by 2 bases and the J gene end by 3 bases; junction bases not matched to a gene: 3. Here the CDR3 DNA reads TGTGCCAGCAGCTTACGACAGGGGATCTACGAGCAGTACGTC. It codes for CASSLRQGIYEQYV.

The chain couples TRBV10-3 to TRBJ2-2; 12 bases line up with TRBD1. Germline CDR1 and CDR2: ENHRY and SYGVKD. The CDR3 loop spans 15 amino acids. V lost 4 bases to trimming and J lost 7 bases; unmatched junction nucleotides: 4. CDR3 sequence (DNA): TGTGCCATCAGTGGCGGGACAGGGGGCGGCGGGGAGCTGTTTTTT. Amino acids: CAISGGTGGGGELFF.

The chain combines TRBV2 with TRBJ1-2; D gene ambiguous. Germline V gene data show CDR1 as SNHLY and CDR2 as FYNNEI. There are 16 residues in the CDR3. The ends were cut back, 3 bases at V and 1 base at J, with 15 bases in the middle. CDR3 sequence reads: CASSDDRSVLNYGYTF. The CDR3, as DNA: TGTGCCAGCAGTGATGATCGGTCCGTCCTTAACTATGGCTACACCTTC.

The chain couples TRBV12-3 or TRBV12-4 to TRBJ1-2, with D maybe TRBD1 (5 bases). Trimming pared 7 bases from V and 8 bases from J, leaving 11 bases between. The CDR3 has 11 residues. CDR3 sequence reads: CASKAGRGYTF. The CDR3 DNA sequence: TGTGCCAGCAAAGCAGGGCGGGGCTACACCTTC.

V gene TRBV4-2 combines with J gene TRBJ2-5, with 16 bases lining up with TRBD2. The J segment lost 3 bases and the V segment lost 4 bases, leaving 2 bases of the junction unmatched. Germline values: CDR1 LGHNA, CDR2 YNFKEQ. This CDR3 region has 16 residues. The CDR3 sequence is CASSLGTSGGEETQYF. CDR3 nucleotide sequence: TGTGCCAGCAGCCTCGGGACTAGCGGGGGGGAAGAGACCCAGTACTTC.

The chain links TRBV2 to TRBJ2-1; a possible D gene is TRBD2 (5 bases). The CDR3 has 12 residues. The V end was cut by 2 bases, the J end by 9 bases, with 8 bases between. The germline V gene has CDR1 SNHLY and CDR2 FYNNEI. CDR3 amino acids: CASSEQAGEQFF. The CDR3 DNA reads TGTGCCAGCAGTGAACAGGCGGGTGAGCAGTTCTTC.

This clonotype was counted a few times. The genes are TRBV4-1 and TRBJ2-5; D might be TRBD1 or TRBD2, each matching 5 bases. The CDR3 contains 17 residues. Trimming took 1 base from V and 4 from J, leaving 19 bases between them. From germline, CDR1 is MGHRA and CDR2 YSYEKL. CDR3 nucleotide sequence: TGCGCCAGCAGCCAAGGGTGGGACCGATACCTTTCAGAGACCCAGTACTTC. Translation: CASSQGWDRYLSETQYF.

This clonotype turned up a few times. The V and J genes are TRBV28 and TRBJ2-7; 7 nucleotides agree with TRBD1. V was pared by 10 bases and J by 1 base, with 10 bases of the junction left unmatched. The CDR3 is 14 residues long. In germline, CDR1 is MDHEN, CDR2 SYDVKM. The chain's CDR3 is CATQGGTVSYEQYF. The CDR3 DNA reads TGTGCCACCCAAGGGGGCACAGTTTCCTACGAGCAGTACTTC.